This TCR beta chain was captured in a study of T cells after yellow fever vaccination. As TCR cDNA was made by 5'RACE template switching, a universal primer site and UMIs were added. TCRdb re-called the 5' RACE reads through MiXCR, storing one row per CDR3 protein. This sample has some 500,000 distinct CDR3 sequences; approximately 13% occur once, and the top ten carry over 11%. Study results and limitations: It was a weaker secondary response, yet one that peaked faster, at day 5 versus 15. Although most clonotypes did not, a small share appeared in both CD4 and CD8 compartments. Among primary-vaccination clones, most reappeared after the booster, at about 95% for CD4 and about 90% for CD8.

This clonotype has a handful of counts. Its antigen remains unknown. The receptor's source is a man aged 25 to 40 who received the YFV17D yellow fever vaccine. Sequenced here: PBMCs, sampled on the day of the yellow fever booster vaccination.

The CDR3 sequence: CASGLGQGQEAFF. CDR3 DNA sequence: TGTGCCAGCGGACTAGGTCAGGGGCAAGAAGCTTTCTTT. The rearrangement uses TRBV28 and TRBJ1-1; TRBD1 might be the D (6 bases). Trimming shortened V by 8 bases and J by 8 bases, and 18 bases separated the two germline ends. Per the germline V gene, CDR1 is MDHEN and CDR2 is SYDVKM. The CDR3 is 13 residues long.